The clone carrying this TCR beta chain was found once. Its antigen is undetermined. TCRdb's table, derived via immunoSEQ multiplex PCR, lists solely in-frame clones and lacks some. The data show some 2,100,000 clones, with approximately 96% seen just once and around 0.13% held by the top ten. The sample is drawn from a study of shared clonotypes between healthy human individuals. The CDR3 has 18 amino acids. Germline loops: CDR1 SGHRS, CDR2 YFSETQ. Losses at the gene ends were 1 base for V and 1 base for J; bases not matched to a gene: 11. Broader study findings: Compared with memory subsets, naive subsets generally had larger estimated richness.

J is TRBJ1-3 and V is TRBV5-1; 7 bases are a match to TRBD1. The sequenced sample consisted of naive CD4+ T cells sorted from blood. Subset here: CD45RA+ positively selected. The TCR originated in a man younger than 30 in good health. CDR3 sequence: CASSLRTTGELSGNTIYF. Here the CDR3 DNA reads TGCGCCAGCAGCTTGCGAACTACAGGGGAGTTATCTGGAAACACCATATATTTT.